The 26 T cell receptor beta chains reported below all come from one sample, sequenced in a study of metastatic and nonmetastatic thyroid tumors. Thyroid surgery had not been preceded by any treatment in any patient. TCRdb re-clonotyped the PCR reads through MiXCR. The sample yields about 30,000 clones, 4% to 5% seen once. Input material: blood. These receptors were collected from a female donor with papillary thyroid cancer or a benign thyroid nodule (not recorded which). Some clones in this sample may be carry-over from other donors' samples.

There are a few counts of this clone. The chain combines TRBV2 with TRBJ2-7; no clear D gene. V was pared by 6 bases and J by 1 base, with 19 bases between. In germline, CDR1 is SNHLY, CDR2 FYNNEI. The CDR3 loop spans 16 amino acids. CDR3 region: CASSGPTGQVSYEQYF. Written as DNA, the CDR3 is TGTGCCAGCAGCGGACCGACCGGGCAGGTTTCCTACGAGCAGTACTTC.

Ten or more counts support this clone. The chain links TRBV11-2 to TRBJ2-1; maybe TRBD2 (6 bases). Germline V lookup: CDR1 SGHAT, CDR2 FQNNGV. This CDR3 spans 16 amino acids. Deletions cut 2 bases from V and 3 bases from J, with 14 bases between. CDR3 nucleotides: TGTGCCAGCAGCTTATTTCCGGGAGCCATCTACAATGAGCAGTTCTTC. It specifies CASSLFPGAIYNEQFF.

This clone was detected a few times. This CDR3 is CSARGGLAGGPMSQFF. The CDR3 nucleotides are TGCAGTGCTAGAGGGGGACTAGCGGGAGGGCCGATGAGCCAGTTCTTC. V and J are TRBV20-1 and TRBJ2-1; 16 bases agree with TRBD2. The ends lost 1 base at V and 13 bases at J; junction bases unmatched: 10. Looked up from germline, CDR1 is DFQATT and CDR2 is SNEGSKA (reference sequence). The CDR3 runs to 16 residues.

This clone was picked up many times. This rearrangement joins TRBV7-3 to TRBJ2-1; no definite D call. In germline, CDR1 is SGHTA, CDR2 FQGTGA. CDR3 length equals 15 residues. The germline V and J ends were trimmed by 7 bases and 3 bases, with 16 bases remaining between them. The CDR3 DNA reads TGTGCCAGCATCCAAGGGCCCCAGAGCTACAATGAGCAGTTCTTC. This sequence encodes CASIQGPQSYNEQFF. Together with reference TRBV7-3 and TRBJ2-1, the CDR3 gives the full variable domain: GAGVSQTPSNKVTEKGKYVELRCDPISGHTALYWYRQSLGQGPEFLIYFQGTGAADDSGLPNDRFFAVRPEGSVSTLKIQRTERGDSAVYLCASIQGPQSYNEQFFGPGTRLTVL.

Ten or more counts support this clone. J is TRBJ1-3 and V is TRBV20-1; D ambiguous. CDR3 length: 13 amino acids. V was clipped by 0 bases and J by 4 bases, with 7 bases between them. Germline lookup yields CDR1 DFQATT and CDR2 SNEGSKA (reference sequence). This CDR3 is CSARDGSGNTIYF. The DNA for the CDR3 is TGCAGTGCTAGAGATGGGTCCGGAAACACCATATATTTT.

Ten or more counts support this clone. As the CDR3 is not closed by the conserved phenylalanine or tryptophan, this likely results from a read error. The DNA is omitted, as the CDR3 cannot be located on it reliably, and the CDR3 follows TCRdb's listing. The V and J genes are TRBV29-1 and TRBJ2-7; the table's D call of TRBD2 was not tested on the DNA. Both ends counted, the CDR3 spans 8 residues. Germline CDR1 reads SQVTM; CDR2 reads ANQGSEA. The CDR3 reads CSVGNEGP.

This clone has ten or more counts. CDR3 protein: CASSFWTGAINTGELFF. The CDR3 DNA reads TGTGCCAGCAGTTTCTGGACAGGGGCTATAAACACCGGGGAGCTGTTTTTT. V usage is TRBV12-3 or TRBV12-4 and J usage is TRBJ2-2; 9 positions match TRBD1. This CDR3 spans 17 amino acids. V shed 3 bases and J 2 bases; nucleotides not matched to a gene: 7.

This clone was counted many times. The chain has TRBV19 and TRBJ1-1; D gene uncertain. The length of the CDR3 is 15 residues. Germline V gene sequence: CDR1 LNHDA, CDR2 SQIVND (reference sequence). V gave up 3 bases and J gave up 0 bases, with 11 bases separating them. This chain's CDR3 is CASSITGRMNTEAFF. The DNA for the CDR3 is TGTGCCAGTAGTATCACCGGGCGAATGAACACTGAAGCTTTCTTT.

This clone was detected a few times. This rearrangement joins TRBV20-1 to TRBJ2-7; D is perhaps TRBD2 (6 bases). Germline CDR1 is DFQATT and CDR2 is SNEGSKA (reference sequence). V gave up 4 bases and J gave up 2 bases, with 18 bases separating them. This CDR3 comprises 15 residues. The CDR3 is CSATTTGTGAYEQYF. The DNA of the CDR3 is TGCAGTGCTACCACTACCGGGACGGGAGCCTACGAGCAGTACTTC.

The CDR3 loop is CASSQVDLSTDTQYF. The CDR3 DNA sequence: TGTGCCAGCAGCCAAGTGGACCTTAGCACAGATACGCAGTATTTT. The rearrangement joins TRBV14 to TRBJ2-3, with no clear D. Germline V gives CDR1 SGHDN, CDR2 FVKESK. Trimming removed 1 base at V and 0 bases at J, with 8 bases between. CDR3 length: 15 residues.

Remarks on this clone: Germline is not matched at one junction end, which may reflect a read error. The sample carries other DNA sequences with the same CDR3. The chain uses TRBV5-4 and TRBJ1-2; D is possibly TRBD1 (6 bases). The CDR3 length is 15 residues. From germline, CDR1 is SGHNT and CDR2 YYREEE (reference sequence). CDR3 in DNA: TGTGCCAGTAGCGACGGACAGTGGAGCACTTCTGGCCACACCTTC. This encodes CASSDGQWSTSGHTF.

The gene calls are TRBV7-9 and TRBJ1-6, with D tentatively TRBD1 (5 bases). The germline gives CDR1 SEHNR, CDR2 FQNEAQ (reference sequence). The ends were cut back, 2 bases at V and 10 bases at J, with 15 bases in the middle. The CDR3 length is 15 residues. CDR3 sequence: CASSLLVGVGSPLHF. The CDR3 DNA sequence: TGTGCCAGCAGCTTATTGGTGGGGGTGGGGTCACCCCTCCACTTT.

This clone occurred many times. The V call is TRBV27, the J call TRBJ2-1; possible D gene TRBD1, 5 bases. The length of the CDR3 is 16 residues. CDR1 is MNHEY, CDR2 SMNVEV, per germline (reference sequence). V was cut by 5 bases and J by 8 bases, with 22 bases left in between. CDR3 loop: CASSPLRTKVRDEQFF. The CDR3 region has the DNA TGTGCCAGCAGTCCCTTACGGACGAAGGTCAGGGATGAGCAGTTCTTC.

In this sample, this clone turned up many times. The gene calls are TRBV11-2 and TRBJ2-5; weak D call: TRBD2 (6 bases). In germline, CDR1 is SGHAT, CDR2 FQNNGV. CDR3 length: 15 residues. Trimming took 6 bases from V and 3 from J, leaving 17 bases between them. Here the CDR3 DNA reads TGTGCCAGCAGTAGACGGCGGGGCTCGAAAGAGACCCAGTACTTC. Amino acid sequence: CASSRRRGSKETQYF.

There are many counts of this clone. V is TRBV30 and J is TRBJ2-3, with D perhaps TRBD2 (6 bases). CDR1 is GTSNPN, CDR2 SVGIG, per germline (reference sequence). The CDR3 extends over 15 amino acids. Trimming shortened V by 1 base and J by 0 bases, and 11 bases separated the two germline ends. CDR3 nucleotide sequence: TGTGCCTGGAGTGCCGGGACTGCTAGCACAGATACGCAGTATTTT. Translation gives CAWSAGTASTDTQYF.

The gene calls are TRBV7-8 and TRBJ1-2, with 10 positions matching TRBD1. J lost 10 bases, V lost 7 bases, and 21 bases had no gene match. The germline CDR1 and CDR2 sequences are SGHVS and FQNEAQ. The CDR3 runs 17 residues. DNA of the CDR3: TGTGCCAGCAACTCGCGACCGATCAAACCGGGACAGGGGATCTACACCTTC. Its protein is CASNSRPIKPGQGIYTF.

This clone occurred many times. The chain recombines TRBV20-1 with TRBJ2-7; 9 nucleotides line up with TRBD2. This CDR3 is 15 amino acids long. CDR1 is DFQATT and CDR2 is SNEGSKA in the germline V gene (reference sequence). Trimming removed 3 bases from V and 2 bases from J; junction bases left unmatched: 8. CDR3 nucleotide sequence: TGCAGTGCTAGGACGACTAGCGGTTTACCCTACGAGCAGTACTTC. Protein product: CSARTTSGLPYEQYF.

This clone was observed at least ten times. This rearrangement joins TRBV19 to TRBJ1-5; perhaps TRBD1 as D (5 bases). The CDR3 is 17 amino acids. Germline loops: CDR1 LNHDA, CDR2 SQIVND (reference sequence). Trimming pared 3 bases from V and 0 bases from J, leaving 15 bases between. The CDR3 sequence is CASSILGDDYSNQPQHF. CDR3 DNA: TGTGCCAGTAGTATTCTGGGGGACGATTATAGCAATCAGCCCCAGCATTTT.

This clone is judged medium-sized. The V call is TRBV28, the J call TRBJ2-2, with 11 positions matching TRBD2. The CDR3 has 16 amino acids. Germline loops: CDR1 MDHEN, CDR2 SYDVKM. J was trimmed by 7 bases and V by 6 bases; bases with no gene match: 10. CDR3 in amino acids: CASRTSGALSNGELFF. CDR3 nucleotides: TGTGCCAGCAGGACTAGCGGGGCCCTAAGTAACGGGGAGCTGTTTTTT.

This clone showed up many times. As DNA, the CDR3 is TGTGCCAGCAGCCAAGTGGGCCGGTCAACTAATGAAAAACTGTTTTTT. Protein product: CASSQVGRSTNEKLFF. The chain links TRBV3-1 to TRBJ1-4, with D hard to call. Germline V gives CDR1 LGHDT, CDR2 YNNKEL (reference sequence). The CDR3 spans 16 residues. Between the trimmed V and J ends, which lost 1 base and 0 bases, there was a span of 9 bases.

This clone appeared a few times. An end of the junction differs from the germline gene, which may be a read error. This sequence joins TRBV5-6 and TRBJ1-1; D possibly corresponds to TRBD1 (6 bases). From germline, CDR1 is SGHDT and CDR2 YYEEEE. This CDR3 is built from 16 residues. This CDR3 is CASIPLGEGGDTESFF. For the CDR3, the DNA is TGTGCCAGCATCCCTTTAGGGGAGGGTGGGGACACTGAATCTTTCTTT.

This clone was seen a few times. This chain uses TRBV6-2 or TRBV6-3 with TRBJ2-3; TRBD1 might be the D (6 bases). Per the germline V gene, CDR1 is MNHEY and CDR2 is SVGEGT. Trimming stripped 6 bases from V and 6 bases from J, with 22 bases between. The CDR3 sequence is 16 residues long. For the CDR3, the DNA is TGTGCCAGCAGAACCCCACAGGGCCGTAACACGGATACGCAGTATTTT. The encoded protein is CASRTPQGRNTDTQYF.

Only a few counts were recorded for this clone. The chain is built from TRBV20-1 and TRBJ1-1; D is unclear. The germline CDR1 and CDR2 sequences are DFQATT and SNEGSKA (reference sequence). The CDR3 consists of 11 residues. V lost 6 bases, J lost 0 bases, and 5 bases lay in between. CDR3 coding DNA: TGCAGTGCCGGGGTGAACACTGAAGCTTTCTTT. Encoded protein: CSAGVNTEAFF.

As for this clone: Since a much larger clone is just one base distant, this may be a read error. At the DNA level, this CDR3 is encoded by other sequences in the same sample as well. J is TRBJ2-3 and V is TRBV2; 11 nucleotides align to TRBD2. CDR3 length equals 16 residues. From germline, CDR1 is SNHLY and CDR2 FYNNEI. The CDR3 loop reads CASRLTSGNPTDTQYF. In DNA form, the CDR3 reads TGCGCCAGCAGGCTGACTAGCGGGAACCCCACAGATACGCAGTATTTT.

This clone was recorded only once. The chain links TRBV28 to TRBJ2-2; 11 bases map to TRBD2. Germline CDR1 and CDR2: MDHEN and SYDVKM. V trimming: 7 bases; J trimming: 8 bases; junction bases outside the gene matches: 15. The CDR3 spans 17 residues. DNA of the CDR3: TGTGCCAGCATCAGACTAGCGGGATGGTATCGTACGGGGGAGCTGTTTTTT. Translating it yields CASIRLAGWYRTGELFF.

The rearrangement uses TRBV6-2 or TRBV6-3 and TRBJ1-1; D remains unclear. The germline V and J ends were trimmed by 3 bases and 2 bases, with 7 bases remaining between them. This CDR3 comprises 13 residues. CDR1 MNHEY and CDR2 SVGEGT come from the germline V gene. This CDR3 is CASSYTVNTEAFF. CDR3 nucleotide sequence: TGTGCCAGCAGTTATACGGTTAACACTGAAGCTTTCTTT.